A selection of T cell receptor beta chains follows, all from one sample in a study of CD8 T cells in Susac syndrome. MiXCR was run by TCRdb on the immunoSEQ multiplex PCR reads, yielding one entry per CDR3 protein. The sample holds some 210,000 distinct CDR3 sequences; about 94% are singletons and the top ten take around 0.15%. Material for sequencing was CD4+ T cells from PBMCs. All receptors derive from a human donor with Susac syndrome. CDR3s leave out the opening cysteine and the closing phenylalanine or tryptophan. Clone size is given for some rows only: seen once, a few or many times, or a class if the clone is expanded.

abundance,v_gene,j_gene,CDR3aa
once,TRBV12-3/TRBV12-4,TRBJ1-2,ASSFQTENYGYT
few,TRBV20-1,TRBJ2-1,SATRLAGAYNEQF
-,TRBV5-1,TRBJ2-1,ASSLKAATYNEQF
-,TRBV5-1,TRBJ1-1,ASSPTGPWTEAF
-,TRBV20-1,TRBJ2-1,SASYRGLNNEQF
-,TRBV29-1,TRBJ2-1,SGQTVGTGVYNEQF
-,TRBV6-2/TRBV6-3,TRBJ1-1,ASTQHGTPLVTEAF
-,TRBV29-1,TRBJ2-1,SVVTSGGYNEQF
-,TRBV3-1,TRBJ1-6,ASSHKADNSPLH
once,TRBV7-2,TRBJ1-5,ASSTRDRDGQPQH
-,TRBV4-3,TRBJ1-2,ASSQDWGTVHYGYT
-,TRBV5-6,TRBJ1-2,ASSSIEGYGYT
-,TRBV29-1,TRBJ1-5,SVAEGGASQPQH
-,TRBV12-3/TRBV12-4,TRBJ2-2,ASSLDFYTGELF
-,TRBV30,TRBJ2-2,AWSASHMNTGELF
-,TRBV4-3,TRBJ2-7,ASSQDGQSSYEQY
few,TRBV5-1,TRBJ2-7,ASSHNNARSEQY
-,TRBV6-2/TRBV6-3,TRBJ2-4,ASSPDRLTKNIQY
-,TRBV7-2,TRBJ2-1,ASSSDRTSVRMF
-,TRBV29-1,TRBJ1-1,SVIGPGRMNTEAF
-,TRBV5-1,TRBJ2-5,ASAESGGALETQY
-,TRBV9,TRBJ1-3,ASSVAMGSSGNTIY
-,TRBV5-6,TRBJ2-1,ASSFGTGGYYNEQF
-,TRBV6-5,TRBJ1-5,ASSYSDDRQPQH
-,TRBV4-3,TRBJ1-1,ASSQTPDRYTEAF
-,TRBV6-6,TRBJ2-2,ASSSGRDQNTGELF
-,TRBV6-6,TRBJ1-6,ASSSTRVYNSPLH
-,TRBV21-1,TRBJ1-1,ASSKFFGDRDGNTEAF
-,TRBV6-6,TRBJ1-5,ASSMGINQPQH
-,TRBV4-1,TRBJ1-1,ASSQVGRDRPNTEAF